The present T cell receptor (beta chain) was sequenced within a study of CD8+CD57+ T cells in acquired aplastic anemia. Study background: CD4+ and CD8+ cells, once sorted, gave DNA averaging approximately 3 ug.

TCR beta VDJ combinations and CDR3 sequences were profiled from genomic DNA. TCRdb analysed the reads with MiXCR anew, one entry per CDR3 protein. The sample carries over 150,000 distinct CDR3 sequences, about 64% recorded once. CDR3 length: 12 amino acids. Germline V gene sequence: CDR1 MNHEY, CDR2 SVGAGI. Trimming pared 3 bases from V and 2 bases from J, leaving 1 base between. Sequencing involved patients with CD8+CD57+ cell expansion previously shown by flow cytometry. Every patient was diagnosed with severe acquired aplastic anemia. By the time of blood sampling, patients had still received no therapy. As concerns this clonotype: As yet, its antigen is unknown. Here the CDR3 omits its conserved ending phenylalanine or tryptophan, so a read error is the likely source.

Whole-study results and caveats: Patients shared under 30 CD8+ CDR3 sequences with controls.

Sequencing was carried out using sorted CD4+, CD8+, or CD8+CD57+ T cells (not recorded which) from PBMCs. V and J are TRBV6-5 and TRBJ2-2; D gene unclear. This sequence originates from a human donor with aplastic anemia. CDR3: CASSYNTGELFS. The CDR3 DNA is TGTGCCAGCAGTTATAACACCGGGGAGCTGTTTTCT.